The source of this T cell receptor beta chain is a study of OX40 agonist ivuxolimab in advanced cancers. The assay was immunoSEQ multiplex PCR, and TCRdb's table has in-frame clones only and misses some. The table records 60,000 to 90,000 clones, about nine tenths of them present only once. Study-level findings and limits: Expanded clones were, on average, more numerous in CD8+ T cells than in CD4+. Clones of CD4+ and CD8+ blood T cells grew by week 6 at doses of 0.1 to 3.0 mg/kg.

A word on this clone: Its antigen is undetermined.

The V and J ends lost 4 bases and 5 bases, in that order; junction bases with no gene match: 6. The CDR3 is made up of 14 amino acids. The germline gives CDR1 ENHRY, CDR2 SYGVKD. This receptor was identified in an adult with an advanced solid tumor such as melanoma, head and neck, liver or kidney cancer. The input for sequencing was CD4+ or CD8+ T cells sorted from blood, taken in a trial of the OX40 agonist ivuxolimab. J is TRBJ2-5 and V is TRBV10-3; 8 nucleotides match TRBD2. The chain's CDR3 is CAISGSGGKETQYF. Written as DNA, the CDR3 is TGTGCCATCAGTGGGAGCGGGGGAAAGGAGACCCAGTACTTC.